The sequence of this TCR beta chain was determined in a study of cytomegalovirus exposure and HLA in healthy donors. Study conclusions and caveats: The study carried out a later analysis of TCR beta sequences. It associated around 17,000 of them with specific HLA alleles at a false discovery rate of 0.05. Reportedly, cytomegalovirus status was diagnosed with high sensitivity and specificity.

This clone appeared a few times. As yet, its antigen is unknown. The PCR ran on 60 Vbeta and 13 Jbeta primers. Clones were read by immunoSEQ multiplex PCR, and TCRdb kept only the in-frame ones, dropping some. The table shows about 43,000 clones, with over 55% occurring only once. The CDR3 sequence is 14 residues long. CDR1 and CDR2 (germline): MNHEY, SVGAGI. V shed 5 bases, J shed 5 bases, and the junction held 4 bases outside the gene matches. The chain carries TRBV6-5 and TRBJ1-3; 9 nucleotides match TRBD1. The source material was PBMCs. The receptor comes from a man aged 55-75 years in good health and CMV-seropositive. The CDR3 DNA follows: TGTGCCAGCAGTCCAGGACAGGGGCGAAACACCATATATTTT. Protein: CASSPGQGRNTIYF.